These T cell receptor beta chains were read from a single sample in a study of shared clonotypes between healthy human individuals. Repertoires were generated with immunoSEQ multiplex PCR, while TCRdb's copy carries only in-frame clones and drops some. The sample lists around 600,000 clones, 95% to 98% occurring once. Sequencing was carried out using naive CD4+ T cells sorted from blood. Every receptor here comes from a woman in her thirties in good health. CDR3s include the opening cysteine and the closing phenylalanine or tryptophan. D genes are given only for firm matches. The size of a clone is reported for some rows only, either as once, few or many, or as a class for expanded clones.

abundance,j_gene,d_gene,v_gene,CDR3aa,CDR3nt
-,TRBJ2-2,TRBD2,TRBV2,CASSGGGNPGELFF,TGTGCCAGCAGCGGGGGGGGTAACCCCGGGGAGCTGTTTTTT
-,TRBJ1-5,-,TRBV6-6,CASSYSPGSNQPQHF,TGTGCCAGCAGTTACAGCCCGGGTAGCAATCAGCCCCAGCATTTT
once,TRBJ2-3,-,TRBV11-3,CASSLGRGGEAADTQYF,TGTGCCAGCAGCTTAGGACGTGGCGGGGAAGCCGCAGATACGCAGTATTTT
-,TRBJ1-1,TRBD1,TRBV7-8,CASSPQQGWNTEAFF,TGTGCCAGCAGCCCCCAACAGGGGTGGAACACTGAAGCTTTCTTT
-,TRBJ1-4,-,TRBV5-4,CASSSRADRQEKLFF,TGTGCCAGCAGCTCGCGGGCCGACAGGCAGGAAAAACTGTTTTTT
-,TRBJ1-1,-,TRBV20-1,CSAGTATEAFF,TGCAGTGCTGGAACAGCCACTGAAGCTTTCTTT
-,TRBJ2-7,-,TRBV7-8,CASSLRGASSYEQYF,TGTGCCAGCAGCTTACGTGGCGCCAGCTCCTACGAGCAGTACTTC
-,TRBJ2-7,-,TRBV5-1,CASSRGLASLRGDEQYF,TGCGCCAGCAGTCGAGGGCTAGCGAGCCTCCGGGGCGACGAGCAGTACTTC
-,TRBJ2-7,-,TRBV28,CASSSWTRAAYEQYF,TGTGCCAGCAGTTCCTGGACTCGAGCAGCCTATGAGCAGTACTTC
-,TRBJ1-5,TRBD1,TRBV27,CASSWAGGFNQPQHF,TGTGCCAGCAGTTGGGCAGGGGGTTTTAATCAGCCCCAGCATTTT
-,TRBJ1-1,TRBD1,TRBV6-5,CASSYLDRGDTEAFF,TGTGCCAGCAGTTACCTTGACAGGGGGGACACTGAAGCTTTCTTT
-,TRBJ2-7,-,TRBV28,CASSTSGSGSYEQYF,TGTGCCAGCAGTACCTCCGGAAGCGGCTCCTACGAGCAGTACTTC
-,TRBJ2-3,TRBD1,TRBV6-5,CASSPSGTGGDTQYF,TGTGCCAGCAGTCCTTCCGGGACAGGGGGGGATACGCAGTATTTT
-,TRBJ2-5,-,TRBV13,CASSLPGPQETQYF,TGTGCCAGCAGCTTACCGGGACCCCAAGAGACCCAGTACTTC
-,TRBJ1-1,-,TRBV6-1,CASSEARVNTEAFF,TGTGCCAGCAGTGAAGCCCGGGTGAACACTGAAGCTTTCTTT
-,TRBJ1-2,-,TRBV5-1,CASSLLWGADGYTF,TGCGCCAGCAGCTTGCTTTGGGGGGCCGATGGCTACACCTTC
-,TRBJ2-1,TRBD1,TRBV28,CASSFRDRDYNEQFF,TGTGCCAGCAGTTTTAGGGACAGGGACTACAATGAGCAGTTCTTC
-,TRBJ1-4,-,TRBV18,CASSARATNEKLFF,TGTGCCAGCTCGGCGAGAGCAACTAATGAAAAACTGTTTTTT
-,TRBJ2-2,-,TRBV9,CASSVYANTGELFF,TGTGCCAGCAGCGTTTACGCGAACACCGGGGAGCTGTTTTTT
few,TRBJ2-2,-,TRBV27,CASSLERATGELFF,TGTGCCAGCAGTCTCGAACGGGCCACCGGGGAGCTGTTTTTT
-,TRBJ1-5,-,TRBV15,CATSRDPGTTNQPQHF,TGTGCCACCAGCAGAGATCCAGGGACAACTAATCAGCCCCAGCATTTT
-,TRBJ2-7,TRBD1,TRBV29-1,CSAYRGKRNEQYF,TGCAGCGCGTACAGGGGGAAGAGGAACGAGCAGTACTTC
-,TRBJ1-4,TRBD1,TRBV28,CASSSPGQGQSNEKLFF,TGTGCCAGCAGTTCTCCGGGACAGGGGCAATCTAATGAAAAACTGTTTTTT
-,TRBJ2-2,-,TRBV19,CASSFKNTGELFF,TGTGCCAGTAGTTTCAAGAACACCGGGGAGCTGTTTTTT
-,TRBJ1-4,-,TRBV30,CAWTPPGLPNEKLFF,TGTGCCTGGACCCCTCCGGGACTCCCTAATGAAAAACTGTTTTTT
-,TRBJ1-2,-,TRBV10-2,CASSESGGPGYTF,TGCGCCAGCAGTGAGTCGGGAGGGCCCGGCTACACCTTC
-,TRBJ1-5,-,TRBV28,CASSLTLGVQPQHF,TGTGCCAGCAGTCTCACCCTCGGGGTTCAGCCCCAGCATTTT
once,TRBJ1-4,-,TRBV28,CASSLGDWVTEKLFF,TGTGCCAGCAGTTTGGGGGACTGGGTGACTGAAAAACTGTTTTTT
-,TRBJ2-5,-,TRBV9,CASSRAFDPETQYF,TGTGCCAGCAGCCGGGCATTCGACCCAGAGACCCAGTACTTC
-,TRBJ2-7,-,TRBV7-2,CASSQPRRQGSYEQYF,TGTGCCAGCAGCCAACCTCGGCGGCAGGGGAGCTACGAGCAGTACTTC
-,TRBJ2-7,TRBD2,TRBV19,CASSFGASGIYEQYF,TGTGCCAGTAGTTTCGGGGCTAGCGGGATCTACGAGCAGTACTTC
once,TRBJ2-3,-,TRBV5-8,CASSLAALGSTDTQYF,TGTGCCAGCAGCTTGGCAGCCCTTGGGAGCACAGATACGCAGTATTTT
-,TRBJ2-7,-,TRBV11-2,CASSLLGTHISYEQYF,TGTGCCAGCAGCTTATTAGGGACGCACATCTCCTACGAGCAGTACTTC
-,TRBJ1-1,-,TRBV25-1,CASRNRGGNTEAFF,TGTGCCAGCAGGAATAGGGGGGGGAACACTGAAGCTTTCTTT
-,TRBJ2-7,-,TRBV29-1,CSVRGAGVAYEQYF,TGCAGCGTAAGGGGGGCGGGAGTTGCCTACGAGCAGTACTTC
-,TRBJ2-7,TRBD1,TRBV27,CASSLSIEGAWYEQYF,TGTGCCAGCAGTTTATCGATAGAGGGGGCTTGGTACGAGCAGTACTTC
-,TRBJ2-7,-,TRBV5-1,CASSLKSFYEQYF,TGCGCCAGCAGCTTGAAGTCCTTCTACGAGCAGTACTTC
once,TRBJ1-1,-,TRBV6-5,CASSDRAAFLLEAFF,TGTGCCAGCTCTGACCGGGCGGCCTTTCTCCTTGAAGCTTTCTTT
-,TRBJ2-1,-,TRBV4-2,CASSQEAGASSSYNEQFF,TGTGCCAGCAGCCAAGAGGCGGGGGCCTCGAGCTCCTACAATGAGCAGTTCTTC
-,TRBJ1-5,-,TRBV14,CASSQGHRIANGQPQHF,TGTGCCAGCAGCCAAGGGCACAGAATTGCTAATGGGCAGCCCCAGCATTTT
-,TRBJ2-1,-,TRBV28,CASSLGGMNNEQFF,TGTGCCAGCAGTTTAGGCGGGATGAACAATGAGCAGTTCTTC
-,TRBJ1-4,-,TRBV7-2,CASSATRDNNEKLFF,TGTGCCAGCAGCGCAACCCGGGACAATAATGAAAAACTGTTTTTT
-,TRBJ2-5,-,TRBV6-5,CASSYGPGRLETQYF,TGTGCCAGCAGTTACGGACCGGGGAGACTAGAGACCCAGTACTTC
once,TRBJ2-7,TRBD2,TRBV5-6,CASSGGLALAEQYF,TGTGCCAGCAGCGGGGGACTAGCCTTGGCCGAGCAGTACTTC
-,TRBJ2-3,-,TRBV11-2,CASSFRGTDTQYF,TGTGCCAGCAGCTTTCGGGGCACAGATACGCAGTATTTT
-,TRBJ1-5,TRBD1,TRBV19,CASSIMTGGTSAQHF,TGTGCCAGTAGTATAATGACAGGGGGCACATCAGCCCAGCATTTT
-,TRBJ2-2,-,TRBV6-5,CASSYSRWGTGELFF,TGTGCCAGCAGTTACTCTCGGTGGGGGACCGGGGAGCTGTTTTTT
-,TRBJ2-7,-,TRBV18,CASSPAPPLYEQYF,TGTGCCAGCTCACCAGCCCCCCCTCTCTACGAGCAGTACTTC
-,TRBJ1-5,TRBD1,TRBV28,CASSGGGTGGQPQHF,TGTGCCAGCAGCGGGGGCGGGACAGGGGGACAGCCCCAGCATTTT
once,TRBJ1-4,-,TRBV6-6,CASSWQGFNEKLFF,TGTGCCAGCAGTTGGCAGGGCTTTAATGAAAAACTGTTTTTT
-,TRBJ2-7,-,TRBV18,CASSPLPGTGKTYEQYF,TGTGCCAGCTCACCCCTTCCAGGGACGGGAAAAACCTACGAGCAGTACTTC
-,TRBJ1-2,TRBD1,TRBV28,CASSLLGQPYGYTF,TGTGCCAGCAGTTTATTGGGACAGCCCTATGGCTACACCTTC
-,TRBJ2-3,-,TRBV2,CASTVEWGAADTQYF,TGTGCCAGCACTGTTGAGTGGGGGGCGGCAGATACGCAGTATTTT
-,TRBJ1-5,-,TRBV6-5,CASSQTEFNQPQHF,TGTGCCAGCAGCCAGACAGAGTTCAATCAGCCCCAGCATTTT
-,TRBJ1-3,TRBD1,TRBV9,CASSVGTGLGNTIYF,TGTGCCAGCAGCGTGGGGACAGGCCTTGGAAACACCATATATTTT
-,TRBJ2-7,-,TRBV5-4,CASSLDRYSYEQYF,TGTGCCAGCAGCTTGGACAGGTACTCCTACGAGCAGTACTTC